This paragraph covers one T cell receptor (beta chain) sequence. Its antigen is unidentified. The data originate from a study of T cell responses to AZD1222 COVID-19 vaccine. Study conclusions and caveats: There were mostly white British donors and more females than males, and clonal diversity was possibly underestimated.

TCRdb keeps only in-frame clones here, not all; method: immunoSEQ multiplex PCR. The sample contains around 140,000 clones, roughly 93% of which appear only once. This CDR3 is built from 14 residues. Germline CDR1 MNHEY, CDR2 SVGAGI. J lost 8 bases, V lost 8 bases, and 5 bases had no gene match. Specimen: peripheral blood, collected after recovery from COVID-19. This sequence originates from an adult who had recovered from COVID-19. J is TRBJ2-2 and V is TRBV6-5, with 13 bases fitting TRBD2. The CDR3 is CASGRLAGGGELFF. The CDR3 coding sequence is TGTGCCAGCGGGCGACTAGCGGGAGGTGGGGAGCTGTTTTTT.